The 16 T cell receptor beta chains below all came from one sample that was sequenced in a study of post-analysis software for immune sequencing data. Built from TCR beta cDNA, the libraries had unique molecular identifiers in them. TCRdb re-called the PCR reads with MiXCR, one entry per CDR3 protein. Of around 150,000 distinct CDR3 sequences detected, roughly 34% appear once; the ten largest clones hold approximately 30%. The source was blood, collected after autologous hematopoietic stem cell transplantation. Receptors were obtained from a girl between 5 and 17 years old with multiple sclerosis.

This clonotype was seen a few times. V gene TRBV4-1 combines with J gene TRBJ2-1, with D tentatively TRBD2 (6 bases). The V and J ends lost 6 bases and 4 bases respectively, with 19 bases between them. The length of the CDR3 is 16 residues. Germline CDR1 is MGHRA and CDR2 is YSYEKL. DNA for the CDR3: TGCGCCAGCAGAGCCGGGGGTCCTGTCTATTACAATGAGCAGTTCTTC. Its translation is CASRAGGPVYYNEQFF.

This clonotype came up a few times. This chain connects TRBV12-3 or TRBV12-4 to TRBJ2-3; TRBD1 matches 11 bases. V shed 6 bases and J 6 bases; nucleotides not matched to a gene: 8. The CDR3 length is 15 residues. The CDR3 nucleotides are TGTGCCAGCAGACCGGGACAGGGGGTCCGGGATACGCAGTATTTT. Residues: CASRPGQGVRDTQYF.

In nucleotides, the CDR3 is TGTGCCAGCAGCCAACTTGGCGGGGCACAAGAGACCCAGTACTTC. It encodes CASSQLGGAQETQYF. The chain employs TRBV3-1 and TRBJ2-5; tentatively, D is TRBD2 (6 bases). The germline V and J ends were trimmed by 2 bases and 2 bases, with 12 bases remaining between them. CDR3 length: 15 amino acids. In germline, CDR1 is LGHDT, CDR2 YNNKEL (reference sequence).

In regard to this clonotype: Since a much larger clone is just one base distant, this may be a read error. This sequence joins TRBV2 and TRBJ2-1; 10 bases fit TRBD2. The CDR3 consists of 17 residues. The germline gives CDR1 SNHLY, CDR2 FYNNEI. The CDR3 DNA sequence: TGTGTCAGCAGCTTTTCGGGGCTAGCGGGAGTCTACAATGAGCAGTTCTTC. Translating gives CVSSFSGLAGVYNEQFF.

This clonotype was observed a handful of times. The chain employs TRBV12-3 or TRBV12-4 and TRBJ2-7; perhaps TRBD1 as D (5 bases). The CDR3 loop spans 15 amino acids. V lost 1 base, J lost 0 bases, and 10 bases lay in between. The CDR3 spells CASSLGRAYSYEQYF. CDR3 bases: TGTGCCAGCAGTTTAGGCAGGGCTTACTCCTACGAGCAGTACTTC.

At least ten counts were recorded for this clonotype. The J gene is TRBJ2-1, the V gene TRBV12-3 or TRBV12-4; 13 nucleotides line up with TRBD2. The CDR3 length is 17 residues. Trimming took 4 bases from V and 3 from J; bases not matched to a gene: 6. CDR3 bases: TGTGCCAGCAGTTCTCACCGACTAGCGGGGGGCTACAATGAGCAGTTCTTC. This gives the protein CASSSHRLAGGYNEQFF.

The table lists this clonotype with a few counts. The genes are TRBV5-1 and TRBJ1-2, with 8 bases identical to TRBD1. The germline V gene has CDR1 SGHRS and CDR2 YFSETQ. The V gene end was trimmed by 2 bases and the J gene end by 5 bases; junction bases not matched to a gene: 5. CDR3 size: 14 residues. CDR3 protein: CASSFQDREYGYTF. The CDR3, as DNA: TGCGCCAGCAGCTTCCAGGACAGGGAATATGGCTACACCTTC.

This clonotype was detected a few times. The gene calls are TRBV9 and TRBJ2-7, with 7 bases aligning to TRBD1. CDR1 is SGDLS, CDR2 YYNGEE, per germline. V lost 4 bases to trimming and J lost 0 bases; unmatched junction nucleotides: 7. The length of the CDR3 is 15 residues. In DNA form, the CDR3 reads TGTGCCAGCAGCAAACAGGGGACAAGCTCCTACGAGCAGTACTTC. This encodes CASSKQGTSSYEQYF.

The V and J genes are TRBV12-3 or TRBV12-4 and TRBJ2-7; 8 bases are a match to TRBD1. V lost 2 bases and J lost 1; bases outside the gene matches: 4. CDR3 length: 15 amino acids. CDR3 in DNA: TGTGCCAGCAGTTTAAGGGACAGGCCTTCCTACGAGCAGTACTTC. The encoded protein is CASSLRDRPSYEQYF.

At least ten counts were recorded for this clonotype. This sequence joins TRBV27 and TRBJ2-7, with D tentatively TRBD2 (6 bases). This CDR3 contains 13 residues. Germline V gene data show CDR1 as MNHEY and CDR2 as SMNVEV (reference sequence). Trimming left V 0 bases short and J 9 bases short, with 12 bases between. This CDR3 reads CASSLSEAEGQYF. Written as DNA, the CDR3 is TGTGCCAGCAGTTTATCGGAGGCGGAGGGGCAGTACTTC.

The rearrangement links TRBV10-3 to TRBJ1-2; D remains unclear. The V gene's germline CDR1 is ENHRY and CDR2 SYGVKD. This CDR3 is built from 17 residues. Trimming removed 0 bases at V and 10 bases at J, with 24 bases between. Here the CDR3 reads CAISESAGAGNDGVYTF. Written as DNA, the CDR3 is TGTGCCATCAGTGAGTCGGCAGGTGCGGGGAATGATGGTGTCTACACCTTC.

The chain has TRBV20-1 and TRBJ2-3; possibly TRBD2 for D (5 bases). Trimming stripped 4 bases from V and 4 bases from J, with 15 bases between. This CDR3 is built from 14 residues. From germline, CDR1 is DFQATT and CDR2 SNEGSKA (reference sequence). The DNA for the CDR3 is TGCAGTGCTAACAGCGGAGATCGGGCAGATACGCAGTATTTT. It encodes CSANSGDRADTQYF.

This clonotype has more than one count but fewer than ten. CDR3 bases: TGTGCCAGCAGTTACGACTCCTCAGGAGTCTATGGCTACACCTTC. Protein sequence: CASSYDSSGVYGYTF. The genes are TRBV6-5 and TRBJ1-2; no reliable D call. This CDR3 has 15 residues. Germline values: CDR1 MNHEY, CDR2 SVGAGI. V lost 2 bases and J lost 4, with 14 bases in between.

This clonotype has a count of ten or more. The V gene is TRBV4-2, the J gene TRBJ2-1, with 11 bases lining up with TRBD2. Germline CDR1 is LGHNA and CDR2 is YNFKEQ. The CDR3 extends over 17 amino acids. After removal of 3 bases from V and 7 bases from J, the junction contained 11 bases not matched to a gene. CDR3 nucleotides: TGTGCCAGCAGCCAGGGGACCACTAGCGGGAGTGGTAATGAGCAGTTCTTC. Translating gives CASSQGTTSGSGNEQFF.

This clonotype was detected only a few times. The chain recombines TRBV24-1 with TRBJ1-2, with unresolved D. Trimming removed 5 bases at V and 8 bases at J, with 17 bases between. This CDR3 comprises 14 residues. From germline, CDR1 is KGHDR and CDR2 SFDVKD. CDR3 nucleotide sequence: TGTGCCACCAGTGGGAGCTTTTTCCCGAGAGGCTACACCTTC. Its protein product is CATSGSFFPRGYTF.

V gene TRBV7-2 combines with J gene TRBJ1-2; unclear D gene. The V gene's germline CDR1 is SGHTA and CDR2 FQGNSA. The CDR3 consists of 13 residues. Trimming cost V 5 bases and J 2 bases, with 9 bases left between them. CDR3 nucleotides: TGTGCCAGCAGCACAGACCAGAACTATGGCTACACCTTC. The encoded protein is CASSTDQNYGYTF.